These 21 T cell receptor beta chains were sequenced from one sample in a study of beta chain features in type 1 diabetes. The sequenced template was cDNA made from the entire isolated RNA. The data were produced by immunoSEQ multiplex PCR, yet TCRdb's version contains in-frame clones alone and is incomplete. The sample shows some 410,000 clones, roughly 11% of them seen only once. Material for sequencing was naive CD4+ T cells from blood. These receptors were taken from a woman between 18 and 29 years old in good health.

V gene TRBV29-1 combines with J gene TRBJ2-3; 7 bases are a match to TRBD1. This CDR3 has 11 residues. The V segment lost 4 bases and the J segment 9 bases; nucleotides outside the gene matches: 4. Germline V gene lookup returns CDR1 SQVTM and CDR2 ANQGSEA. The CDR3 sequence is CSVGWTGTQYF. CDR3 sequence (DNA): TGCAGCGTTGGTTGGACAGGAACGCAGTATTTT.

The chain has TRBV7-9 and TRBJ1-2; D is perhaps TRBD1 (6 bases). This CDR3 has 14 amino acids. Looked up from germline, CDR1 is SEHNR and CDR2 is FQNEAQ (reference sequence). V was trimmed by 5 bases and J by 6 bases, leaving 16 bases between them. The CDR3 sequence is CASSPTGRRDGYTF. The CDR3 region has the DNA TGTGCCAGCAGCCCCACAGGGAGAAGGGATGGCTACACCTTC.

This clone was seen a few times. The rearrangement links TRBV7-9 to TRBJ1-6; D is uncertain. Germline CDR1 and CDR2: SEHNR and FQNEAQ (reference sequence). Between the trimmed V and J ends, which lost 1 base and 6 bases, there was a span of 13 bases. The CDR3 loop spans 16 amino acids. The CDR3 here is CASSLGAETINSPLHF. The CDR3 DNA is TGTGCCAGCAGCTTAGGTGCCGAGACGATTAATTCACCCCTCCACTTT.

This clone showed up just a few times. J is TRBJ1-2 and V is TRBV29-1; TRBD1 matches 7 bases. Germline loops: CDR1 SQVTM, CDR2 ANQGSEA. This CDR3 is built from 13 residues. Trimming took 6 bases from V and 1 from J; bases not matched to a gene: 5. CDR3 in amino acids: CSVPDRFNYGYTF. The CDR3 DNA follows: TGCAGCGTACCGGACAGGTTTAACTATGGCTACACCTTC. Together with reference TRBV29-1 and TRBJ1-2, the CDR3 gives the full variable domain: SAVISQKPSRDICQRGTSLTIQCQVDSQVTMMFWYRQQPGQSLTLIATANQGSEATYESGFVIDKFPISRPNLTFSTLTVSNMSPEDSSIYLCSVPDRFNYGYTFGSGTRLTVV.

The chain uses TRBV30 and TRBJ1-5; no clear D gene. V lost 3 bases, J lost 2 bases, and 14 bases lay in between. The length of the CDR3 is 15 residues. The germline CDR1 and CDR2 sequences are GTSNPN and SVGIG (reference sequence). CDR3 region: CAWSRERVGNQPQHF. The CDR3 nucleotides read TGTGCCTGGAGCCGTGAGAGAGTCGGCAATCAGCCCCAGCATTTT. Using reference TRBV30 and TRBJ1-5 for the parts outside the CDR3, the full variable domain is SQTIHQWPATLVQPVGSPLSLECTVEGTSNPNLYWYRQAAGRGLQLLFYSVGIGQISSEVPQNLSASRPQDRQFILSSKKLLLSDSGFYLCAWSRERVGNQPQHFGDGTRLSIL.

In its sample, this clone was seen a few times. V usage is TRBV7-2 and J usage is TRBJ1-1; D gene unclear. The CDR3 has 13 amino acids. V was trimmed by 2 bases and J by 7 bases, leaving 11 bases between them. From germline, CDR1 is SGHTA and CDR2 FQGNSA. This chain's CDR3 is CASSLLVLSEAFF. CDR3 DNA: TGTGCCAGCAGCTTATTGGTACTGAGTGAAGCTTTCTTT.

V is TRBV15 and J is TRBJ2-3; perhaps TRBD2 as D (6 bases). Germline V gene data show CDR1 as LNHNV and CDR2 as YYDKDF (reference sequence). Trimming pared 1 base from V and 1 base from J, leaving 9 bases between. This CDR3 comprises 15 residues. In nucleotides, the CDR3 is TGTGCCACCAGCAGAGCGGGGGTAGGCACAGATACGCAGTATTTT. Its protein product is CATSRAGVGTDTQYF.

In its sample, this clone was seen a few times. The chain employs TRBV5-1 and TRBJ2-7, with 7 bases matching TRBD1. Germline V lookup: CDR1 SGHRS, CDR2 YFSETQ. Trimming at V came to 3 bases and at J to 3 bases, leaving 6 bases not matched to a gene. The length of the CDR3 is 14 residues. CDR3 protein: CASSSDREGYEQYF. The CDR3 DNA reads as TGCGCCAGCAGCTCCGACAGGGAAGGCTACGAGCAGTACTTC.

In its sample, this clone was seen a few times. V is TRBV6-1 and J is TRBJ2-4; D is unclear. CDR3 length equals 16 residues. Germline V CDR1 and CDR2: MNHNS, SASEGT. Trimming cost V 2 bases and J 1 base, with 12 bases left between them. CDR3 residues: CASSELVPPAKNIQYF. CDR3 DNA: TGTGCCAGCAGTGAATTGGTCCCGCCGGCCAAAAACATTCAGTACTTC.

This clone was detected a few times. V usage is TRBV27 and J usage is TRBJ1-1; unclear D gene. The V gene's germline CDR1 is MNHEY and CDR2 SMNVEV (reference sequence). V was pared by 2 bases and J by 1 base, with 5 bases between. This CDR3 is 13 amino acids long. In DNA form, the CDR3 reads TGTGCCAGCAGTTTAAACAGGAACACTGAAGCTTTCTTT. Residues: CASSLNRNTEAFF.

There are a few counts of this clone. V is TRBV7-3 and J is TRBJ1-6; perhaps TRBD1 as D (5 bases). The CDR3 totals 13 residues. The germline gives CDR1 SGHTA, CDR2 FQGTGA. V lost 5 bases and J 9 bases, leaving 11 bases between the germline ends. The CDR3 bases are TGTGCCAGCAGCACGACAGTACTTTCACCCCTCCACTTT. It codes for CASSTTVLSPLHF.

This clone was observed a few times. The chain couples TRBV5-1 to TRBJ2-3; D is possibly TRBD1 (5 bases). V lost 4 bases and J 0 bases, leaving 21 bases between the germline ends. The CDR3 consists of 18 residues. The germline V gene encodes CDR1 SGHRS and CDR2 YFSETQ. The CDR3 spells CASSEVPSTGSSTDTQYF. The DNA for the CDR3 is TGCGCCAGCAGCGAGGTACCCTCCACAGGATCTAGCACAGATACGCAGTATTTT.

In this sample, this clone turned up a few times. The sample has other DNA sequences that encode this CDR3 too. The chain uses TRBV2 and TRBJ2-3, with unresolved D. CDR3 length: 12 residues. Germline V lookup: CDR1 SNHLY, CDR2 FYNNEI. The V end was cut by 6 bases, the J end by 1 base, with 5 bases between. This chain's CDR3 is CASSERTDTQYF. In DNA form, the CDR3 reads TGTGCCAGCAGCGAGCGCACAGATACGCAGTATTTT.

This clone came up a few times. The V gene is TRBV4-1, the J gene TRBJ2-3; D possibly matches TRBD1 or TRBD2 (5 bases each). The CDR3 is 17 residues long. V lost 2 bases and J 3 bases, leaving 18 bases between the germline ends. The germline CDR1 and CDR2 sequences are MGHRA and YSYEKL. In nucleotides, the CDR3 is TGCGCCAGCAGCCAACCCTGGGGACGGCGCCCAACAGATACGCAGTATTTT. Protein: CASSQPWGRRPTDTQYF.

The table lists this clone with a count of one. J is TRBJ2-7 and V is TRBV5-1; 8 positions agree with TRBD2. Germline lookup yields CDR1 SGHRS and CDR2 YFSETQ. The CDR3 length is 14 residues. V trimming: 5 bases; J trimming: 5 bases; junction bases outside the gene matches: 9. The CDR3 loop reads CASRPLREVNEQYF. The CDR3 nucleotides read TGCGCCAGCAGGCCCCTGCGGGAGGTAAACGAGCAGTACTTC.

This clone came up a few times. V is TRBV28 and J is TRBJ2-1, with D possibly being TRBD1 (6 bases). Per the germline V gene, CDR1 is MDHEN and CDR2 is SYDVKM. V was trimmed by 4 bases and J by 0 bases, leaving 13 bases between them. CDR3 length: 16 amino acids. For the CDR3, the DNA is TGTGCCAGCAGTTCCCTACAGGACAGCTCCTACAATGAGCAGTTCTTC. Its protein is CASSSLQDSSYNEQFF. Full variable domain (outside the CDR3, taken from reference TRBV28 and TRBJ2-1): DVKVTQSSRYLVKRTGEKVFLECVQDMDHENMFWYRQDPGLGLRLIYFSYDVKMKEKGDIPEGYSVSREKKERFSLILESASTNQTSMYLCASSSLQDSSYNEQFFGPGTRLTVL.

This chain connects TRBV7-6 to TRBJ1-4, with D possibly TRBD1 on 6 matching bases. The V gene lost 5 bases and the J gene lost 0 bases, with 13 bases spanning the gap. The CDR3 has 16 residues. Germline V gives CDR1 SGHVS, CDR2 FNYEAQ. CDR3: CASSLGQFATNEKLFF. CDR3 in DNA: TGTGCCAGCAGCCTAGGACAGTTCGCAACTAATGAAAAACTGTTTTTT.

J is TRBJ2-5 and V is TRBV7-2; TRBD1 agrees at 11 bases. The CDR3 is made up of 16 amino acids. Losses at the gene ends were 1 base for V and 5 bases for J; bases not matched to a gene: 6. Germline lookup yields CDR1 SGHTA and CDR2 FQGNSA. This CDR3 reads CASSLEFGTGGETQYF. In DNA form, the CDR3 reads TGTGCCAGCAGCTTAGAATTCGGGACAGGGGGTGAGACCCAGTACTTC.

This clone was seen a few times. DNA of the CDR3: TGTGCCATCATTTCGGCGGCGGGGGATGAGCAGTTCTTC. Translated: CAIISAAGDEQFF. The V and J genes are TRBV10-3 and TRBJ2-1; 7 bases match TRBD2. The V segment lost 7 bases and the J segment 8 bases; nucleotides outside the gene matches: 8. The CDR3 contains 13 residues. Germline CDR1 reads ENHRY; CDR2 reads SYGVKD.

This clone showed up just a few times. V usage is TRBV5-1 and J usage is TRBJ2-5; a possible D gene is TRBD2 (5 bases). The CDR3 sequence is 16 residues long. Trimming left V 1 base short and J 5 bases short, with 18 bases between. The germline gives CDR1 SGHRS, CDR2 YFSETQ. The chain's CDR3 is CASSLYSEPGGETQYF. The CDR3 DNA follows: TGCGCCAGCAGCTTGTATAGCGAGCCCGGCGGCGAGACCCAGTACTTC.

In its sample, this clone was seen a few times. The V gene is TRBV7-2, the J gene TRBJ2-7, with D possibly matching TRBD1 (6 bases). V was trimmed by 3 bases and J by 1 base, leaving 7 bases between them. Germline loops: CDR1 SGHTA, CDR2 FQGNSA. This CDR3 contains 13 residues. CDR3 in amino acids: CASSLDRSYEQYV. The CDR3 nucleotides are TGTGCCAGCAGCTTGGACAGATCCTACGAGCAGTACGTC.